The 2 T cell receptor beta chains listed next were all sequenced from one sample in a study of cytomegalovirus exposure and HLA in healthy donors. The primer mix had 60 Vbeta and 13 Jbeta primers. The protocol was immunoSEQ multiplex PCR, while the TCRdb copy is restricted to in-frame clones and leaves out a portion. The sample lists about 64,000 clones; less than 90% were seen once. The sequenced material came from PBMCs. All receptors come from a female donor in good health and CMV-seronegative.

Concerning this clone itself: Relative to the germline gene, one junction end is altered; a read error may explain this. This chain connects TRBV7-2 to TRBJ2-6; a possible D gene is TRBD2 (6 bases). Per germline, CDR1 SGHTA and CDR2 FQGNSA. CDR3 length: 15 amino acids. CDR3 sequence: CASSSRESGANGLTF. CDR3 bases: TGTGCCAGCAGCTCCCGGGAGAGTGGGGCCAACGGCCTGACTTTC.

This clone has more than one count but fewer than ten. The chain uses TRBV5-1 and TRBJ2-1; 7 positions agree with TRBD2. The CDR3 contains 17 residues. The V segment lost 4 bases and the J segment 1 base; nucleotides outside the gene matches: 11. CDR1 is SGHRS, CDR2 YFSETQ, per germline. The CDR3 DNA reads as TGCGCCAGCAGCCCTGGCTTAGCGGGCGATTCCTACAATGAGCAGTTCTTC. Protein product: CASSPGLAGDSYNEQFF.